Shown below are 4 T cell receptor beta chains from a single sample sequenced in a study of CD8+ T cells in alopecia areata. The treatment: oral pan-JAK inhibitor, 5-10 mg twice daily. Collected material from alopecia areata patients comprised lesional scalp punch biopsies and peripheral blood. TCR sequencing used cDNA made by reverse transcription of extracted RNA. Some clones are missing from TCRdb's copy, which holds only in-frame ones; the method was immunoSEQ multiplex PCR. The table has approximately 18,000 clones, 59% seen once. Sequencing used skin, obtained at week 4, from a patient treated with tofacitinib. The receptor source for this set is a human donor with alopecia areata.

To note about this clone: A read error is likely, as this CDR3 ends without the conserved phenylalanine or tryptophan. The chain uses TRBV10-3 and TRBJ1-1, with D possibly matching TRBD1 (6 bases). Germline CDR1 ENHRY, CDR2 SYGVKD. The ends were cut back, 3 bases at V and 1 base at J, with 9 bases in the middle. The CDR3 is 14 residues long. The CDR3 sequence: CAISDTGRNTEAFL. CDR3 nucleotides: TGTGCCATCAGTGATACAGGGAGGAACACTGAAGCTTTCCTT.

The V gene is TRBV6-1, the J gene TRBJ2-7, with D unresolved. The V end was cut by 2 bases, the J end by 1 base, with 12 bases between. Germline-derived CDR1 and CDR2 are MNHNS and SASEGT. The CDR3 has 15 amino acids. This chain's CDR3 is CASSETIGPSYEQYF. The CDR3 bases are TGTGCCAGCAGTGAAACGATTGGACCATCCTACGAGCAGTACTTC.

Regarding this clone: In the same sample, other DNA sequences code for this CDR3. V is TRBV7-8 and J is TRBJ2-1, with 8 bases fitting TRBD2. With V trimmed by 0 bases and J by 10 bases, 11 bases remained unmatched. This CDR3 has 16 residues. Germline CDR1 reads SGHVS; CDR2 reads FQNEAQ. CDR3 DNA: TGTGCCAGCAGCTTAGCGCTTCACGGGGGGGCGGGGGAGCAGTTCTTC. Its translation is CASSLALHGGAGEQFF.

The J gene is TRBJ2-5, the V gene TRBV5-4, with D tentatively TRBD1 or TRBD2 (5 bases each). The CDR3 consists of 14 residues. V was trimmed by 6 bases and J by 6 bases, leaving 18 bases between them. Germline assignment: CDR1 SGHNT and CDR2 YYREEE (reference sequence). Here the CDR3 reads CASTSLGETKTQYF. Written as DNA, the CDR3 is TGTGCCAGCACCTCCCTGGGGGAGACGAAGACCCAGTACTTC. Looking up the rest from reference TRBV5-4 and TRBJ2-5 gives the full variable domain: ETGVTQSPTHLIKTRGQQVTLRCSSQSGHNTVSWYQQALGQGPQFIFQYYREEENGRGNFPPRFSGLQFPNYSSELNVNALELDDSALYLCASTSLGETKTQYFGPGTRLLVL.